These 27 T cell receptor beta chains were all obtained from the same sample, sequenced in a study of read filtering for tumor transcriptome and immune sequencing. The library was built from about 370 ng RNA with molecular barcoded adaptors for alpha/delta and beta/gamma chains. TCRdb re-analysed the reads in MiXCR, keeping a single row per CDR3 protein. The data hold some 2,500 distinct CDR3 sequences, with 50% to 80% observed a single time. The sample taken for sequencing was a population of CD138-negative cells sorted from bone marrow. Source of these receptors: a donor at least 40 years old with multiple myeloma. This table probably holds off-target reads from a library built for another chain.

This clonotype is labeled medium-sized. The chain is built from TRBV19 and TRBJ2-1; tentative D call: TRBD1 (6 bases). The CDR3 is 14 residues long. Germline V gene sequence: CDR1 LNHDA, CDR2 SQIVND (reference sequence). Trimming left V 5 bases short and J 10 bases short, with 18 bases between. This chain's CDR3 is CASSLSRQAGEQFF. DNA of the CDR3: TGTGCCAGTAGTCTTTCCCGACAGGCTGGCGAGCAGTTCTTC.

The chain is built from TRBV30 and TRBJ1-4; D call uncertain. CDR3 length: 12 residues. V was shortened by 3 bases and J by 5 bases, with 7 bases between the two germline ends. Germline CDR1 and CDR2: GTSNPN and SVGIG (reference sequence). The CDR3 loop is CAWSGLNEKLFF. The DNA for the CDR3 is TGTGCCTGGAGCGGACTGAATGAAAAACTGTTTTTT.

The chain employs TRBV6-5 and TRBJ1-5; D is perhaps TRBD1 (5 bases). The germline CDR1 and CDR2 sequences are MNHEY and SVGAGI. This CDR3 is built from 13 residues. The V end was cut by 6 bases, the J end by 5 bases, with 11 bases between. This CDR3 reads CASRPTGDQPQHF. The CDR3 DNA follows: TGTGCCAGCAGGCCGACGGGGGATCAGCCCCAGCATTTT.

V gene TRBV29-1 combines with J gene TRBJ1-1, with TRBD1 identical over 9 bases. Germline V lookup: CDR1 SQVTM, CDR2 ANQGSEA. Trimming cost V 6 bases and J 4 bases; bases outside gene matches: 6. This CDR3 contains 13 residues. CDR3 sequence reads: CSVNRGQGTEAFF. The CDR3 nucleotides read TGCAGCGTAAACAGGGGGCAGGGCACTGAAGCTTTCTTT.

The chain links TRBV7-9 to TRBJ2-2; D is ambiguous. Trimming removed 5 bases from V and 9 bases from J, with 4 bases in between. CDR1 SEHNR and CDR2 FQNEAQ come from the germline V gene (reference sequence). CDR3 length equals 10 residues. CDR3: CASSPRELFF. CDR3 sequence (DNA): TGTGCCAGCAGCCCCCGGGAGCTGTTTTTT.

CDR3 amino acids: CASGRDRSSEQYF. The CDR3 DNA is TGTGCCAGCGGACGCGACAGGAGTAGTGAGCAGTACTTC. This rearrangement joins TRBV11-1 to TRBJ2-7; a possible D gene is TRBD1 (6 bases). Looked up from germline, CDR1 is SGHAT and CDR2 is FQDESV (reference sequence). This CDR3 spans 13 amino acids. Trimming took off 8 bases at V and 7 bases at J, with 18 bases between the two ends.

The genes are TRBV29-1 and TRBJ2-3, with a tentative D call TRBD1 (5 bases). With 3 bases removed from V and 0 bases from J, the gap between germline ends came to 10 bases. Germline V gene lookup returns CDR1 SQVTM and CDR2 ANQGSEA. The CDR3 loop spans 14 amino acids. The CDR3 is CSVDGGASTDTQYF. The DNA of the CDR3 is TGCAGCGTTGACGGTGGGGCTAGCACAGATACGCAGTATTTT.

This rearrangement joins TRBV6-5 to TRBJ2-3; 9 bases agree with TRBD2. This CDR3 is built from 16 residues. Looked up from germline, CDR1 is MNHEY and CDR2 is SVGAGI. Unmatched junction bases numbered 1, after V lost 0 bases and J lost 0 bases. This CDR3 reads CASSYSLAGSTDTQYF. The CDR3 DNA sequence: TGTGCCAGCAGTTACTCCCTAGCGGGAAGCACAGATACGCAGTATTTT.

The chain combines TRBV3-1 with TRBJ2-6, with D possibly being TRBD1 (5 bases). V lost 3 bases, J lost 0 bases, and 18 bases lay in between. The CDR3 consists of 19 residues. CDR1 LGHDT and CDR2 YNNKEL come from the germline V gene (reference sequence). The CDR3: CASSHYRRIVSSGANVLTF. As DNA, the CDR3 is TGTGCCAGCAGCCATTACAGGCGCATCGTAAGCTCTGGGGCCAACGTCCTGACTTTC.

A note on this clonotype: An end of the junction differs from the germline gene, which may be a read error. The CDR3 sequence is CASSQALAPTYNEQFF. The CDR3 bases are TGCGCCAGCAGCCAAGCACTAGCGCCTACCTACAATGAGCAGTTCTTC. V usage is TRBV4-2 and J usage is TRBJ2-1; 7 bases agree with TRBD2. Germline CDR1 is LGHNA and CDR2 is YNFKEQ. This CDR3 has 16 amino acids.

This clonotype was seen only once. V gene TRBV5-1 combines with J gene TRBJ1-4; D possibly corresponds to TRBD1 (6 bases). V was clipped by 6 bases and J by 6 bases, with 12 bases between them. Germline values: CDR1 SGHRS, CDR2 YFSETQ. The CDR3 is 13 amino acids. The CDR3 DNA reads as TGCGCCAGCACCCAAGGGGGGGATGAAAAACTGTTTTTT. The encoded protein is CASTQGGDEKLFF.

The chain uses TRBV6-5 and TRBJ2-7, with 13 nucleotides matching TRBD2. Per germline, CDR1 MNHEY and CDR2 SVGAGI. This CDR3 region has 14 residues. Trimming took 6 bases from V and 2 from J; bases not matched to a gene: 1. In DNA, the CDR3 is TGTGCCAGCAGAGGGACTAGCGGGGCCTACGAGCAGTACTTC. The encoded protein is CASRGTSGAYEQYF.

The CDR3 region has the DNA TGTGCCAGCCGGGACGGCAATCAGCCCCAGCATTTT. It encodes CASRDGNQPQHF. J is TRBJ1-5 and V is TRBV12-3 or TRBV12-4, with D maybe TRBD1 (5 bases). Trimming left V 8 bases short and J 2 bases short, with 7 bases between. This CDR3 is built from 12 residues.

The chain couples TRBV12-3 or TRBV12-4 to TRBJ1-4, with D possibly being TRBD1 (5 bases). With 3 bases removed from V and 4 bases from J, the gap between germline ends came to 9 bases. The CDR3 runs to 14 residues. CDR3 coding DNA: TGTGCCAGCAGTTTTTGGGGGAATAATGAAAAACTGTTTTTT. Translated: CASSFWGNNEKLFF.

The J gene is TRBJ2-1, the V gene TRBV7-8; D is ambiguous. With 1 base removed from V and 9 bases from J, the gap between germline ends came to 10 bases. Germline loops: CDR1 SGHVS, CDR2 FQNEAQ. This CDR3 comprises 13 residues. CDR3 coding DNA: TGTGCCAGCAGCTTAGACAGATCCGGTGAGCAGTTCTTC. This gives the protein CASSLDRSGEQFF. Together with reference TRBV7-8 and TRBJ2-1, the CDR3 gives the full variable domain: GAGVSQSPRYKVAKRGQDVALRCDPISGHVSLFWYQQALGQGPEFLTYFQNEAQLDKSGLPSDRFFAERPEGSVSTLKIQRTQQEDSAVYLCASSLDRSGEQFFGPGTRLTVL.

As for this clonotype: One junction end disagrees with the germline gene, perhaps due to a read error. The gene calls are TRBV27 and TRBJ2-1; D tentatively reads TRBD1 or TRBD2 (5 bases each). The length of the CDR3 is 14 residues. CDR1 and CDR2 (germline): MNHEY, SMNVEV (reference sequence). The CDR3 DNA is TGTGCCAGCAGTTGGGGCGGGTCCGACAATGAGCAGTTTTTC. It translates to CASSWGGSDNEQFF.

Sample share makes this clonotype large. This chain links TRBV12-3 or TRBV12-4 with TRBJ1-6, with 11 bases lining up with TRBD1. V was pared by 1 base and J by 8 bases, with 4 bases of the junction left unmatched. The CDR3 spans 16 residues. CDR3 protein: CASSLGTGGADSPLHF. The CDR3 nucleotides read TGTGCCAGCAGTTTAGGGACAGGGGGCGCCGATTCACCCCTCCACTTT.

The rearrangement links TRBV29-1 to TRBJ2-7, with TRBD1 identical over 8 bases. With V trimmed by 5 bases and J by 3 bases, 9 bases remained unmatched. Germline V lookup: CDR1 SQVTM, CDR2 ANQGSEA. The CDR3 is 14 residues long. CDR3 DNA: TGCAGCGTTAAAAACCAGGGGGCTAGCTACGAGCAGTACTTC. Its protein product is CSVKNQGASYEQYF.

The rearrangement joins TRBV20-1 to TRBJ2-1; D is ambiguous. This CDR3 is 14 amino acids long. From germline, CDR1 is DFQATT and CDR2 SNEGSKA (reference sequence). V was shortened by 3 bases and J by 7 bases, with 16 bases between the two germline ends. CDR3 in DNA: TGCAGTGCTAGGAAATCTGCTAAGAGAAATGAGCAGTTCTTC. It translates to CSARKSAKRNEQFF.

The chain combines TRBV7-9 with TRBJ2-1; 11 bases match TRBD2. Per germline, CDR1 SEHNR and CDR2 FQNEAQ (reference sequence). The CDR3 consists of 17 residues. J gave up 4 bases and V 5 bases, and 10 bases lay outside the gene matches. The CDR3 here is CASSPYPGTSGYNEQFF. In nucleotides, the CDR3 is TGTGCCAGCAGCCCTTACCCCGGGACTAGCGGATACAATGAGCAGTTCTTC.

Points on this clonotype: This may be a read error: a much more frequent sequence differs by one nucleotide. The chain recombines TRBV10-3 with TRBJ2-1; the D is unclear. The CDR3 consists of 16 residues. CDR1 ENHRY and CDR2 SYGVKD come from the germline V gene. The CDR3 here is CAISKLTASSHNEQFF. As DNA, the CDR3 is TGTGCCATCAGTAAACTAACGGCAAGCTCCCACAATGAGCAGTTCTTC.

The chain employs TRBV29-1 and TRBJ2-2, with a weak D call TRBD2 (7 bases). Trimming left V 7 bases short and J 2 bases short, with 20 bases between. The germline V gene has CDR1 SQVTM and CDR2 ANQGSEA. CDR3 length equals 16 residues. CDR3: CSATRGAGSNTGELFF. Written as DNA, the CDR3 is TGCAGCGCCACCCGGGGGGCAGGGAGTAACACCGGGGAGCTGTTTTTT.

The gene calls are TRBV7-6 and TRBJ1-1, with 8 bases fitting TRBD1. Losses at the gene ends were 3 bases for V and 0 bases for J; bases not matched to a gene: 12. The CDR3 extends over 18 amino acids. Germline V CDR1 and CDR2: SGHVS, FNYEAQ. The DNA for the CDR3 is TGTGCCAGCAGCTTGTCGAGGCCAGGGGGCCTTGTGAACACTGAAGCTTTCTTT. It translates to CASSLSRPGGLVNTEAFF.

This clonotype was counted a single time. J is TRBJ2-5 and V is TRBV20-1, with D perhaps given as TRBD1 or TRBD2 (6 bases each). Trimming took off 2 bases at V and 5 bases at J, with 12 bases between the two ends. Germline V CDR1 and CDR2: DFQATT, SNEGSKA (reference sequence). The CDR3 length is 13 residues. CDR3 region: CSARSQGRETQYF. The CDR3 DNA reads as TGCAGTGCTAGATCCCAGGGGAGGGAGACCCAGTACTTC.

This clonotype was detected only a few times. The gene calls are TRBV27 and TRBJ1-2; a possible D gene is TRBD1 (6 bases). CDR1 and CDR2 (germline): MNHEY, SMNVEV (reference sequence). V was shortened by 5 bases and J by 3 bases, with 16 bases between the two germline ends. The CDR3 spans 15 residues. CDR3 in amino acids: CASSPRLQGHYGYTF. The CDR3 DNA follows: TGTGCCAGCAGTCCCCGTCTACAGGGACACTATGGCTACACCTTC.

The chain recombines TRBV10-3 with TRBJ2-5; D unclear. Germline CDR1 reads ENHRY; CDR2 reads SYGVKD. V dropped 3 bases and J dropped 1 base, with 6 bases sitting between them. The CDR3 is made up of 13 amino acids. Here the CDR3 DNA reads TGTGCCATCAGTGATCGACCCCAAGAGACCCAGTACTTC. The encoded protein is CAISDRPQETQYF.

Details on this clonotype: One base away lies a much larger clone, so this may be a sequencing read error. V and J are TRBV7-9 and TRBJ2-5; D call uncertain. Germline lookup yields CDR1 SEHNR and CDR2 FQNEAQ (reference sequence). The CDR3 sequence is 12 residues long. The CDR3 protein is CASSSVQETRYF. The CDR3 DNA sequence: TGTGCCAGCAGCTCGGTGCAAGAGACCCGGTACTTC.